The clone carrying this T cell receptor (beta chain) came up a few times. This CDR3 has 16 amino acids. The junction had 4 bases not matched to a gene; V was cut back by 3 bases and J by 0 bases. From germline, CDR1 is LGHDT and CDR2 YNNKEL (reference sequence). Sequencing was performed with immunoSEQ multiplex PCR; in TCRdb, only in-frame clones are kept and a portion is missing. The table shows approximately 110,000 clones, with about 88% occurring only once. This sample was included in a study of blood T cell repertoires in COVID-19. Material: peripheral blood. The source of this sequence is a woman between 70 and 85 years old who had recovered from COVID-19. The V gene is TRBV3-1 (or the pseudogene TRBV3-2), the J gene TRBJ2-2; 7 nucleotides line up with TRBD2. Here the CDR3 reads CASSQWLAANTGELFF. The CDR3 DNA sequence: TGTGCCAGCAGCCAGTGGCTAGCGGCGAACACCGGGGAGCTGTTTTTT.